The source of this T cell receptor (beta chain) is a study of Ad26.COV2.S vaccination and SARS-CoV-2 variants (dated by TCRdb to the early 2020s). As for the study more broadly: Vaccine-arm donors came from COV1001, a multicentre, randomized, double-blind, placebo-controlled phase I-IIa trial of Ad26.COV2.S in healthy adults. Dosing of Ad26.COV2.S was intramuscular, at either 5x10^10 or 1x10^11 viral particles, delivered as one shot or as two shots spaced 56 days apart. The specificity and breadth of SARS-CoV-2-reactive T cell receptors after Ad26.COV2.S vaccination were assessed by TCRbeta repertoire sequencing. A total of 32 samples were included in the TCR-sequenced set, comprising roughly 19 Ad26.COV2.S vaccine recipients, 5 placebo recipients and 8 SARS-CoV-2 convalescent individuals. Trial participants were randomized into five groups of five, in which low-dose or high-dose Ad26.COV2.S was given once or twice, or placebo was given on both occasions. Investigators did not know the trial group allocation while performing experiments and assessing outcomes.

Overall study outcomes, separate from this receptor: Ad26.COV2.S recipients had higher spike-specific TCR breadth than placebo recipients (P = 0.0014). After vaccination, substantial breadth of spike-specific CD8+ and CD4+ T cell responses was reported. Vaccine and placebo recipients had similar non-spike TCR breadth, a finding consistent with the vaccine containing only spike. The authors noted that total T cell responses may have been underestimated by the TCR breadth and depth analyses. Comparing responses between vaccine doses or regimens was not something the study was powered to do.

Explained via the paper, the treatment or condition label denotes: 19 received Ad26.COV2.S at low or high dose, single or two shots; roughly five received placebo; per-sample allocation not given. For vaccine and placebo recipients, repertoires were sequenced using samples collected on day 63 after the first injection. Cohort 1b enrolled 20 to 30 adults aged 18-55 years at a single site in Boston, USA, between 29 July and 7 August 2020. Ad26.COV2.S was a replication-incompetent adenovirus type 26 vector expressing a prefusion-stabilized SARS-CoV-2 spike protein from the original Wuhan strain. TCRbeta CDR3 regions were sequenced with the immunoSEQ Assay. After extraction, genomic DNA underwent amplification by bias-controlled multiplex PCR, followed by high-throughput sequencing. On the authors' methods: To quantify the absolute abundance of every unique TCRbeta CDR3 region, sequences were collapsed and filtered. T cell fraction was estimated by normalization of TCRbeta template counts to usable DNA, with usable DNA being measured through amplification of reference genes present in all nucleated cells. Repertoire TCRs were annotated as SARS-CoV-2-specific when V gene, CDR3 amino acid sequence and J gene were exactly matched to a known reactive TCR set. The reference SARS-CoV-2 TCR set was derived from MIRA and filtered for enrichment in COVID-19-positive ImmuneCODE repertoires, a step that removed public or cross-reactive TCRs. Drawing on the MIRA antigens, annotated TCRs were analysed further at the level of specific ORF or position within ORF. Depth was the summed frequency of annotated unique rearrangements, while breadth was defined as annotated unique rearrangements over total unique productive rearrangements. Two-sided Wilcoxon rank-sum tests were used to compare TCR breadth between groups. Drawn from immuneACCESS, this table holds only the in-frame rearrangements with V and J called that TCRdb kept. Clones are partly lost; checked studies trace under half to an unresolved V gene and leave the rest unexplained. That table furnishes V, J and clone size, whereas the DNA furnished D and trimming. The sample has about 680,000 clones on record, about 90% of them singletons. The biggest ten clones account for over 1.3% of the sample.

The CDR3 starts with the cysteine, ends with the phenylalanine, and has 12 residues. This entry keeps only the CDR3 DNA: 36 bases, framed from base 1. The germline V gene encodes CDR1 SGDLS and CDR2 YYNGEE. Trimming costs V 1 base and J 3 bases, and their ends lie 2 bases apart. There are a few counts of this clone. Its binding antigen is unknown. No much larger clone exists at a distance of one base, and base qualities are not known. The chain couples TRBV9 to TRBJ2-1; no D segment can be confidently identified. The sequencing here drew on peripheral blood, taken in a trial of Ad26.COV2.S vaccine versus placebo. This receptor was obtained from a person aged 18 to 65 who received the Ad26.COV2.S COVID-19 vaccine or a placebo. CDR3 region: CASSVRYNEQFF. The DNA sequence reads TGTGCCAGCAGCGTACGCTACAATGAGCAGTTCTTC.